The TCR beta chain under discussion was sequenced for a study of CD8+ T cells in alopecia areata. Regarding treatment: oral pan-JAK inhibitor, 5-10 mg twice daily. Alopecia areata patients provided lesional scalp punch biopsies and peripheral blood. V lost 4 bases, J lost 11 bases, and 11 bases lay in between. CDR3 size: 10 residues. The germline CDR1 and CDR2 sequences are SQVTM and ANQGSEA. Extraction and reverse transcription of RNA yielded cDNA as the sequencing template. Clones were read by immunoSEQ multiplex PCR, and TCRdb kept only the in-frame ones, dropping some. The sample lists fewer than 100,000 clones; 50% to 75% were seen once. This clone came up a few times.

This sample comprised CD8+ T cells sorted from blood, obtained at week 4, from a patient treated with tofacitinib. The TCR was taken from a human donor with alopecia areata. The chain carries TRBV29-1 and TRBJ1-1; D uncertain. The CDR3 DNA reads TGCAGCGTTGTCCCCACGTTGGCTTTCTTT. It is translated as CSVVPTLAFF. Supplemented by reference TRBV29-1 and TRBJ1-1, the full variable domain reads SAVISQKPSRDICQRGTSLTIQCQVDSQVTMMFWYRQQPGQSLTLIATANQGSEATYESGFVIDKFPISRPNLTFSTLTVSNMSPEDSSIYLCSVVPTLAFFGQGTRLTVV.